What follows are 14 T cell receptor beta chains derived from one specimen sequenced in a study of control samples from healthy donors and cancer patients. This table comes from immunoSEQ multiplex PCR, and its TCRdb copy is limited to in-frame clones, with some not included. The profile shows tens of thousands of clones, 88% of them singletons. The sample was PBMCs. These receptors originate from a middle-aged man with head and neck cancer.

This chain joins TRBV6-2 or TRBV6-3 and TRBJ2-7, with a possible D match to TRBD1 (5 bases). This CDR3 region has 13 residues. Germline lookup yields CDR1 MNHEY and CDR2 SVGEGT. Trimming took off 2 bases at V and 3 bases at J, with 8 bases between the two ends. CDR3 coding DNA: TGTGCCAGCAGTTACAGGACATACTACGAGCAGTACTTC. Translating gives CASSYRTYYEQYF.

The CDR3 loop reads CAWSYPPRETGELFF. The CDR3 DNA reads TGTGCCTGGAGTTACCCACCGAGAGAGACCGGGGAGCTGTTTTTT. V and J are TRBV30 and TRBJ2-2; D is unclear. Trimming removed 2 bases from V and 5 bases from J, with 15 bases in between. Germline values: CDR1 GTSNPN, CDR2 SVGIG (reference sequence). The CDR3 is 15 residues long.

The chain joins TRBV28 to TRBJ2-7, with D possibly being TRBD2 (8 bases). The CDR3 length is 14 residues. The V gene's germline CDR1 is MDHEN and CDR2 SYDVKM. The V gene lost 8 bases and the J gene lost 2 bases, with 16 bases spanning the gap. This chain's CDR3 is CASRRGGQPYEQYF. The CDR3 nucleotides read TGTGCCAGCCGCCGGGGGGGACAGCCCTACGAGCAGTACTTC.

The chain uses TRBV5-1 and TRBJ2-1; TRBD1 might be the D (5 bases). The CDR3 loop spans 17 amino acids. Trimming cost V 0 bases and J 2 bases, with 15 bases left between them. Germline CDR1 is SGHRS and CDR2 is YFSETQ. This CDR3 reads CASSLEVREIAYNEQFF. DNA for the CDR3: TGCGCCAGCAGCTTGGAGGTCAGGGAAATCGCCTACAATGAGCAGTTCTTC.

V is TRBV5-4 and J is TRBJ2-3; 7 bases map to TRBD2. Germline CDR1 SGHNT, CDR2 YYREEE (reference sequence). Germline trimming cut 4 bases from V and 4 bases from J; bases unmatched to any gene: 12. This CDR3 comprises 16 residues. The CDR3 nucleotides read TGTGCCAGCAGCCCGGAAAGCGGGGTAAGGGCAGATACGCAGTATTTT. The encoded protein is CASSPESGVRADTQYF.

The chain recombines TRBV30 with TRBJ1-3; 10 bases agree with TRBD1. V lost 3 bases and J lost 0; bases outside the gene matches: 2. Looked up from germline, CDR1 is GTSNPN and CDR2 is SVGIG (reference sequence). There are 15 residues in the CDR3. CDR3 bases: TGTGCCTGGAGGGGACAGGGGAACTCTGGAAACACCATATATTTT. Translating gives CAWRGQGNSGNTIYF.

J is TRBJ1-1 and V is TRBV11-2; D unresolved. The germline V gene encodes CDR1 SGHAT and CDR2 FQNNGV. Trimming took 0 bases from V and 11 from J, leaving 13 bases between them. This CDR3 has 13 amino acids. CDR3 residues: CASSLDRRVSAFF. CDR3 in DNA: TGTGCCAGCAGCTTAGATCGGCGGGTTAGTGCTTTCTTT.

V and J are TRBV27 and TRBJ2-7; 9 positions agree with TRBD2. V gave up 7 bases and J gave up 0 bases; unmatched junction bases: 22. The V gene's germline CDR1 is MNHEY and CDR2 SMNVEV (reference sequence). The CDR3 loop spans 20 amino acids. The CDR3 region is CASIGQTRLAGRVSSYEQYF. The CDR3 DNA follows: TGTGCCAGCATTGGCCAGACAAGGCTAGCGGGGCGGGTTAGCTCCTACGAGCAGTACTTC.

The chain joins TRBV30 to TRBJ2-7, with TRBD2 matching over 9 bases. The CDR3 is 17 residues long. Germline CDR1 and CDR2: GTSNPN and SVGIG (reference sequence). Trimming at V came to 2 bases and at J to 2 bases, leaving 13 bases not matched to a gene. DNA for the CDR3: TGTGCCTGGAGTTCGCGCGGGGGGGGGCCCCCAACCTACGAGCAGTACTTC. This sequence encodes CAWSSRGGGPPTYEQYF.

The V call is TRBV30, the J call TRBJ1-3; 7 bases are shared with TRBD1. The CDR3 extends over 13 amino acids. CDR1 is GTSNPN and CDR2 is SVGIG in the germline V gene (reference sequence). After removal of 2 bases from V and 5 bases from J, the junction contained 3 bases not matched to a gene. Here the CDR3 reads CAWSTGERNTIYF. The CDR3 coding sequence is TGTGCCTGGAGTACAGGGGAGCGAAACACCATATATTTT.

This chain links TRBV4-1 with TRBJ2-3; TRBD2 matches at 12 bases. CDR1 and CDR2 (germline): MGHRA, YSYEKL. The CDR3 runs 16 residues. Losses at the gene ends were 4 bases for V and 10 bases for J; bases not matched to a gene: 12. CDR3 region: CASSLGGLAGGTAQYF. In nucleotides, the CDR3 is TGCGCCAGCAGCCTCGGCGGGCTAGCGGGAGGGACGGCGCAGTATTTT.

This clone was detected a few times. The rearrangement uses TRBV28 and TRBJ2-2; 7 nucleotides match TRBD1. V lost 5 bases and J lost 5; bases outside the gene matches: 5. The length of the CDR3 is 14 residues. Germline loops: CDR1 MDHEN, CDR2 SYDVKM. The CDR3 DNA is TGTGCCAGCAGTGACAGGGTCCGGACCGGGGAGCTGTTTTTT. Protein sequence: CASSDRVRTGELFF. The variable domain in full, with the rest retrieved from reference TRBV28 and TRBJ2-2, is DVKVTQSSRYLVKRTGEKVFLECVQDMDHENMFWYRQDPGLGLRLIYFSYDVKMKEKGDIPEGYSVSREKKERFSLILESASTNQTSMYLCASSDRVRTGELFFGEGSRLTVL.

The CDR3 DNA reads TGTGCCAGCAGGTCCCGGGCTCGGAACACCGGGGAGCTGTTTTTT. Residues: CASRSRARNTGELFF. V usage is TRBV5-8 and J usage is TRBJ2-2, with no clear D. With 5 bases removed from V and 1 base from J, the gap between germline ends came to 12 bases. This CDR3 is built from 15 residues. The germline gives CDR1 SGHTS, CDR2 YDEGEE.

V is TRBV9 and J is TRBJ2-5, with D perhaps TRBD2 (5 bases). The CDR3 length is 14 residues. V was cut by 0 bases and J by 7 bases, with 13 bases left in between. Per the germline V gene, CDR1 is SGDLS and CDR2 is YYNGEE. CDR3 amino acids: CASSVVSGIGTQYF. DNA for the CDR3: TGTGCCAGCAGCGTAGTGTCCGGGATTGGGACCCAGTACTTC. Full variable domain (remainder filled in from reference TRBV9 and TRBJ2-5): DSGVTQTPKHLITATGQRVTLRCSPRSGDLSVYWYQQSLDQGLQFLIQYYNGEERAKGNILERFSAQQFPDLHSELNLSSLELGDSALYFCASSVVSGIGTQYFGPGTRLLVL.